Following are 22 T cell receptor beta chains from one sample sequenced in a study of T-cell memory formation after mild COVID-19. TCRdb passed the 5' RACE reads through MiXCR, listing each CDR3 protein once. Altogether under 250,000 distinct CDR3 sequences are present, about 27% being singletons, with the ten largest covering roughly an eighth. Sequenced material: PBMCs or a T cell subset sorted from them (not recorded which). The receptors were gathered from an adult woman who had mild COVID-19 (a few samples of this study predate the infection). Cell type and time point are not known.

This clonotype showed up just a few times. The gene calls are TRBV14 and TRBJ1-2; TRBD1 matches 9 bases. The CDR3 contains 14 residues. CDR1 and CDR2 (germline): SGHDN, FVKESK. The V gene end was trimmed by 4 bases and the J gene end by 7 bases; junction bases not matched to a gene: 7. CDR3 sequence: CASSRRDRVSGYTF. For the CDR3, the DNA is TGTGCCAGCAGCCGCCGGGACAGGGTATCTGGCTACACCTTC.

This clonotype was counted a few times. The CDR3 sequence: CASSQVQDTEAFF. As DNA, the CDR3 is TGCGCCAGCAGCCAAGTGCAGGACACTGAAGCTTTCTTT. The rearrangement joins TRBV4-3 to TRBJ1-1, with D uncertain. Trimming removed 1 base at V and 3 bases at J, with 6 bases between. The CDR3 has 13 amino acids. The V gene's germline CDR1 is LGHNA and CDR2 YSLEER.

This chain connects TRBV2 to TRBJ2-5; D gene uncertain. CDR3 length: 13 amino acids. The germline gives CDR1 SNHLY, CDR2 FYNNEI. V lost 2 bases, J lost 0 bases, and 4 bases lay in between. The CDR3 region is CASSELYQETQYF. Written as DNA, the CDR3 is TGTGCCAGCAGTGAACTTTACCAAGAGACCCAGTACTTC.

The chain carries TRBV7-9 and TRBJ2-3; D is tentatively TRBD1 or TRBD2 (5 bases each). CDR3 length: 14 residues. Germline CDR1 and CDR2: SEHNR and FQNEAQ (reference sequence). The V and J ends lost 5 bases and 0 bases respectively, with 9 bases between them. The CDR3 DNA is TGTGCCAGCAGCGGTTGGGACAGCACAGATACGCAGTATTTT. This translates into CASSGWDSTDTQYF.

This clonotype was seen only a few times. Sequence at one end of the junction differs from germline and may be a read error. The CDR3 sequence is CSTRRFTGGSYEQYF. In DNA, the CDR3 is TGCAGTACTAGGCGGTTCACAGGAGGCTCCTACGAGCAGTACTTC. The V and J genes are TRBV20-1 and TRBJ2-7; D tentatively reads TRBD1 or TRBD2 (5 bases each). CDR1 DFQATT and CDR2 SNEGSKA come from the germline V gene (reference sequence). The CDR3 has 15 residues.

This clonotype was observed a handful of times. The rearrangement uses TRBV7-8 and TRBJ2-3, with D unclear. V lost 5 bases and J 4 bases, leaving 16 bases between the germline ends. The CDR3 is 15 residues long. Germline V gene data show CDR1 as SGHVS and CDR2 as FQNEAQ. CDR3 loop: CASSPQPPYPDTQYF. The CDR3 nucleotides read TGTGCCAGCAGCCCCCAGCCCCCGTACCCAGATACGCAGTATTTT.

The rearrangement links TRBV4-1 to TRBJ2-3; D gene ambiguous. V was shortened by 0 bases and J by 3 bases, with 19 bases between the two germline ends. The CDR3 is 18 amino acids. Germline V CDR1 and CDR2: MGHRA, YSYEKL. The CDR3 DNA sequence: TGCGCCAGCAGCCAAGAAGGCCAGAGATCTTTGATTACAGATACGCAGTATTTT. This encodes CASSQEGQRSLITDTQYF.

This clonotype showed up just a few times. V and J are TRBV7-3 and TRBJ2-2; 7 nucleotides agree with TRBD2. This CDR3 has 17 residues. CDR1 is SGHTA, CDR2 FQGTGA, per germline. The V and J ends lost 5 bases and 1 base, in that order; junction bases with no gene match: 10. CDR3: CASSTRRRGVNTGELFF. Here the CDR3 DNA reads TGTGCCAGCAGCACCCGTCGCCGGGGGGTGAACACCGGGGAGCTGTTTTTT.

This clonotype was seen a handful of times. The chain employs TRBV9 and TRBJ2-7; D gene unclear. V was shortened by 4 bases and J by 2 bases, with 16 bases between the two germline ends. Germline CDR1 is SGDLS and CDR2 is YYNGEE. CDR3 size: 15 residues. The DNA for the CDR3 is TGTGCCAGCAGCCCTGGTGGTAGTTCCGCCTACGAGCAGTACTTC. Protein sequence: CASSPGGSSAYEQYF.

This clonotype was detected many times. J is TRBJ2-1 and V is TRBV12-1; the D segment call TRBD2 is taken from the table without a DNA check. TRBV12-1 is labeled a pseudogene. The CDR3 consists of 19 residues. CDR3: CASSDFLAGERTPTNEQFF. Here the CDR3 DNA reads TGTGCCAGCAGCGACTTTCTAGCGGGGGAGCGTACTCCGACCAATGAGCAGTTCTTC.

The chain has TRBV5-1 and TRBJ1-1; 7 nucleotides align to TRBD1. Losses at the gene ends were 1 base for V and 0 bases for J; bases not matched to a gene: 9. The CDR3 is made up of 17 amino acids. Germline assignment: CDR1 SGHRS and CDR2 YFSETQ. CDR3 sequence: CASSLMTGTRMNTEAFF. The CDR3 nucleotides read TGCGCCAGCAGCTTGATGACAGGGACTCGAATGAACACTGAAGCTTTCTTT. The entire variable domain, with the rest obtained from reference TRBV5-1 and TRBJ1-1, is as follows: KAGVTQTPRYLIKTRGQQVTLSCSPISGHRSVSWYQQTPGQGLQFLFEYFSETQRNKGNFPGRFSGRQFSNSRSEMNVSTLELGDSALYLCASSLMTGTRMNTEAFFGQGTRLTVV.

V and J are TRBV20-1 and TRBJ2-5, with D possibly matching TRBD2 (6 bases). The CDR3 is 12 amino acids. V lost 3 bases, J lost 4 bases, and 9 bases lay in between. Germline V CDR1 and CDR2: DFQATT, SNEGSKA (reference sequence). CDR3 DNA sequence: TGCAGTGCTAGCGGGAGTCTAGAGACCCAGTACTTC. Its translation: CSASGSLETQYF.

This sequence joins TRBV12-3 or TRBV12-4 and TRBJ1-1; TRBD1 agrees at 11 bases. The CDR3 extends over 16 amino acids. Unmatched junction bases numbered 11, after V lost 5 bases and J lost 6 bases. CDR3 DNA: TGTGCCAGCAGTGCCTCCGGGACAGGGGGTAGGGCTGAAGCTTTCTTT. Translated: CASSASGTGGRAEAFF.

The chain has TRBV7-8 and TRBJ1-1, with D tentatively TRBD1 (6 bases). This CDR3 spans 15 amino acids. Trimming shortened V by 2 bases and J by 1 base, and 11 bases separated the two germline ends. CDR1 and CDR2 from the germline V gene are SGHVS and FQNEAQ. The CDR3 bases are TGTGCCAGCAGCTTAATTGCAGGGGAGAACACTGAAGCTTTCTTT. Protein product: CASSLIAGENTEAFF.

V gene TRBV4-3 combines with J gene TRBJ2-7, with TRBD1 identical over 8 bases. The V gene's germline CDR1 is LGHNA and CDR2 YSLEER. Trimming removed 1 base from V and 0 bases from J; junction bases left unmatched: 2. The CDR3 is made up of 15 amino acids. In nucleotides, the CDR3 is TGCGCCAGCAGCCAAGGGACAGGGTTCTCCTACGAGCAGTACTTC. It yields the protein CASSQGTGFSYEQYF.

V is TRBV15 and J is TRBJ2-7; a possible D gene is TRBD1 (6 bases). CDR1 and CDR2 from the germline V gene are LNHNV and YYDKDF (reference sequence). V lost 0 bases and J 6 bases, leaving 12 bases between the germline ends. The CDR3 totals 14 residues. CDR3 in DNA: TGTGCCACCAGCAGAGACAGGGGAAGGGGCGAGCAGTACTTC. Protein sequence: CATSRDRGRGEQYF. Looking up the rest from reference TRBV15 and TRBJ2-7 gives the full variable domain: DAMVIQNPRYQVTQFGKPVTLSCSQTLNHNVMYWYQQKSSQAPKLLFHYYDKDFNNEADTPDNFQSRRPNTSFCFLDIRSPGLGDTAMYLCATSRDRGRGEQYFGPGTRLTVT.

This rearrangement joins TRBV20-1 to TRBJ2-7, with D possibly matching TRBD2 (6 bases). This CDR3 spans 15 amino acids. Germline V gene sequence: CDR1 DFQATT, CDR2 SNEGSKA (reference sequence). Trimming left V 0 bases short and J 7 bases short, with 19 bases between. The CDR3 nucleotides are TGCAGTGCTAGAGAGGGTAACGGGAGAGGCGGAGAGCAGTACTTC. This translates into CSAREGNGRGGEQYF.

This chain uses TRBV6-5 with TRBJ2-7; D not certain. Trimming pared 0 bases from V and 0 bases from J, leaving 3 bases between. CDR1 is MNHEY, CDR2 SVGAGI, per germline. The CDR3 length is 13 residues. In DNA form, the CDR3 reads TGTGCCAGCAGTTACTCCGACTCCTACGAGCAGTACTTC. It specifies CASSYSDSYEQYF.

The chain carries TRBV7-9 and TRBJ2-5, with a possible D match to TRBD1 (7 bases). This CDR3 contains 14 residues. V shed 3 bases and J shed 9 bases, with 17 bases lying between them. CDR1 is SEHNR and CDR2 is FQNEAQ in the germline V gene (reference sequence). The CDR3 DNA sequence: TGTGCCAGCAGCTTTGCAGGGGGGTTGTCGGCCCAGTACTTC. It specifies CASSFAGGLSAQYF. Supplemented by reference TRBV7-9 and TRBJ2-5, the full variable domain reads DTGVSQNPRHKITKRGQNVTFRCDPISEHNRLYWYRQTLGQGPEFLTYFQNEAQLEKSRLLSDRFSAERPKGSFSTLEIQRTEQGDSAMYLCASSFAGGLSAQYFGPGTRLLVL.

This clonotype was seen only a few times. The chain joins TRBV7-9 to TRBJ2-7, with 7 bases that match TRBD2. V lost 5 bases and J lost 5; bases outside the gene matches: 9. Germline CDR1 reads SEHNR; CDR2 reads FQNEAQ (reference sequence). CDR3 size: 14 residues. This chain's CDR3 is CASSQSGNTNEQYF. DNA of the CDR3: TGTGCCAGCAGCCAAAGCGGGAACACCAACGAGCAGTACTTC.

DNA for the CDR3: TGTGCCAGCAATACCGGGTCCTTATCCTACGAGCAGTACTTC. Its translation is CASNTGSLSYEQYF. The genes are TRBV2 and TRBJ2-7; no reliable D call. From germline, CDR1 is SNHLY and CDR2 FYNNEI. V lost 7 bases and J 1 base, leaving 14 bases between the germline ends. The CDR3 contains 14 residues.

This clonotype was observed many times. The V gene is TRBV2, the J gene TRBJ2-3, with 14 bases aligning to TRBD2. Germline loops: CDR1 SNHLY, CDR2 FYNNEI. Losses at the gene ends were 5 bases for V and 6 bases for J; bases not matched to a gene: 7. The CDR3 contains 16 residues. CDR3 coding DNA: TGTGCCAGCAGTACCGGGACTAGCGGGGGATCGGATACGCAGTATTTT. Translated, it gives CASSTGTSGGSDTQYF.